A single sample gave rise to the 8 T cell receptor beta chains below, sequenced in a study of technical replicates of blood from a handful of donors. Clones were read by immunoSEQ multiplex PCR, and TCRdb kept only the in-frame ones, dropping some. The table lists over 85,000 clones, around 94% of them singletons, with around 0.25% in the top ten. Source material: T cells isolated from PBMCs. These receptors all come from a human donor in good health.

The rearrangement joins TRBV4-2 to TRBJ2-7, with D maybe TRBD2 (5 bases). The germline V gene has CDR1 LGHNA and CDR2 YNFKEQ. The length of the CDR3 is 15 residues. Trimming cost V 0 bases and J 3 bases, with 12 bases left between them. CDR3 sequence reads: CASSQEISVNYEQYF. The CDR3 DNA reads TGTGCCAGCAGCCAAGAAATTAGCGTGAACTACGAGCAGTACTTC.

V and J are TRBV14 and TRBJ1-5; no reliable D call. The germline gives CDR1 SGHDN, CDR2 FVKESK. CDR3 length: 13 amino acids. The V end was cut by 1 base, the J end by 8 bases, with 9 bases between. The CDR3 DNA follows: TGTGCCAGCAGCCAAGGGCTTTTTAAGCCCCAGCATTTT. Its translation: CASSQGLFKPQHF.

The V and J genes are TRBV12-5 and TRBJ2-1; TRBD2 matches at 13 bases. J lost 0 bases, V lost 10 bases, and 15 bases had no gene match. Per germline, CDR1 LGHNT and CDR2 FRNRAP. The CDR3 consists of 19 residues. This CDR3 is CAKRTGRTSGGLSYNEQFF. In nucleotides, the CDR3 is TGTGCTAAACGGACCGGTCGGACTAGCGGGGGACTCTCCTACAATGAGCAGTTCTTC.

The chain uses TRBV28 and TRBJ1-5; no definite D call. The germline V gene has CDR1 MDHEN and CDR2 SYDVKM. The CDR3 extends over 14 amino acids. Trimming took off 2 bases at V and 4 bases at J, with 9 bases between the two ends. CDR3 amino acids: CASSLGTSNQPQHF. The CDR3 DNA is TGTGCCAGCAGTTTAGGCACCTCAAATCAGCCCCAGCATTTT.

The V and J genes are TRBV5-1 and TRBJ2-2; D gene ambiguous. CDR3 length: 16 amino acids. Germline V CDR1 and CDR2: SGHRS, YFSETQ. Between the trimmed V and J ends, which lost 4 bases and 2 bases, there was a span of 15 bases. The chain's CDR3 is CASSKVEYSNTGELFF. The CDR3 DNA reads TGCGCCAGCAGCAAAGTAGAATACAGCAACACCGGGGAGCTGTTTTTT. Filled out from reference TRBV5-1 and TRBJ2-2, the complete variable domain reads KAGVTQTPRYLIKTRGQQVTLSCSPISGHRSVSWYQQTPGQGLQFLFEYFSETQRNKGNFPGRFSGRQFSNSRSEMNVSTLELGDSALYLCASSKVEYSNTGELFFGEGSRLTVL.

The V and J genes are TRBV11-3 and TRBJ2-1; TRBD2 aligns across 10 bases. CDR1 is SGHNT, CDR2 YENEEA, per germline. This CDR3 comprises 15 residues. Unmatched junction bases numbered 8, after V lost 7 bases and J lost 5 bases. CDR3 sequence: CASTISGRGHNEQFF. DNA of the CDR3: TGTGCCAGCACTATAAGCGGGAGGGGCCACAATGAGCAGTTCTTC. The full variable domain, rest sourced from reference TRBV11-3 and TRBJ2-1, is EAGVVQSPRYKIIEKKQPVAFWCNPISGHNTLYWYLQNLGQGPELLIRYENEEAVDDSQLPKDRFSAERLKGVDSTLKIQPAELGDSAVYLCASTISGRGHNEQFFGPGTRLTVL.

V is TRBV28 and J is TRBJ2-7; TRBD1 aligns across 7 bases. This CDR3 comprises 13 residues. The ends lost 6 bases at V and 6 bases at J; junction bases unmatched: 8. Germline V gives CDR1 MDHEN, CDR2 SYDVKM. CDR3 in amino acids: CASSFGTAGEQYF. The CDR3 bases are TGTGCCAGCAGCTTCGGGACAGCCGGCGAGCAGTACTTC.

The CDR3 DNA is TGTGCCAGCAGCTTAGGCCCGACTAGCGGGAATTACAATGAGCAGTTCTTC. Its protein is CASSLGPTSGNYNEQFF. The chain couples TRBV13 to TRBJ2-1; TRBD2 matches at 11 bases. The CDR3 is made up of 17 amino acids. From germline, CDR1 is PRHDT and CDR2 FYEKMQ (reference sequence). The V segment lost 0 bases and the J segment 4 bases; nucleotides outside the gene matches: 5.